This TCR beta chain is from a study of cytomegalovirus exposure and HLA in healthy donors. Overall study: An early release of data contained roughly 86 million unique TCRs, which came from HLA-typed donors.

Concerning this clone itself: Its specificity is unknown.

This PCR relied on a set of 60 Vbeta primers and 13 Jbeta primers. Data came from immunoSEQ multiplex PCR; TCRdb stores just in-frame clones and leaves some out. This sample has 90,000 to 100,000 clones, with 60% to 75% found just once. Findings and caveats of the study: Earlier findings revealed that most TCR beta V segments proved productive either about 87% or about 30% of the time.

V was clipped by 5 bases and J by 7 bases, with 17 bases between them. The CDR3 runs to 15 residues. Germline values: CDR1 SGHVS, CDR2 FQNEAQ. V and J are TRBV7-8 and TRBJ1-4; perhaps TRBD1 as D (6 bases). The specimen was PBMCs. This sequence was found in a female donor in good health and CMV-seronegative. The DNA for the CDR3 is TGTGCCAGCAGCAAGTGGACAGCGGGGAGTGAAAAACTGTTTTTT. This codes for CASSKWTAGSEKLFF.